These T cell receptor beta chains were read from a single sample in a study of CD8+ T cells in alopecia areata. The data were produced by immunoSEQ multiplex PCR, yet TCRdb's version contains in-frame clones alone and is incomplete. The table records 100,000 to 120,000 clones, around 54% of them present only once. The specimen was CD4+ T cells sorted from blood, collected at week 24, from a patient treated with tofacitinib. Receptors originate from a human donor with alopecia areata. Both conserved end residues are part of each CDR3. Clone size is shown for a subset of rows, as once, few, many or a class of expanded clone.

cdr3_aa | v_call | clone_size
CAWSVHVSGNTIYF | TRBV30 | .
CSVAQGDGSPLHF | TRBV29-1 | .
CASSQDSRGNSYEQYF | TRBV4-3 | .
CASSSWWQNYGYTF | TRBV5-6 | once
CSVAQGLEKLFF | TRBV29-1 | .
CAARGSGNYGYTF | TRBV25-1 | few
CAISRQGANEKLFF | TRBV10-3 | few
CAIRGDRAQETQYF | TRBV10-3 | .
CASSPRTVQETQYF | TRBV7-2 | .
CASSRSGELFF | TRBV6-6 | .
CAWRIRGWDGELFF | TRBV30 | .
CATSRTSQGRAFF | TRBV15 | .
CASRVLDRGTYEQYF | TRBV6-5 | .
CAWSHKGGDEQYF | TRBV30 | .
CSVTGGSTEAFF | TRBV29-1 | .
CASSADTDTQYF | TRBV5-1 | .
CASSPGGYNSPLHF | TRBV6-5 | few
CASSSTERHNEQFF | TRBV7-2 | .
CASSFRTAGELFF | TRBV11-1 | few
CASSEGFSNYGYTF | TRBV2 | .
CASKRTGLTYEQYF | TRBV28 | many
CASSQSGGTSGGNTIYF | TRBV23-1 | few
CASKGEVEQFF | TRBV2 | .
CASSSMRGTNEKLFF | TRBV4-3 | .
CASSQGRHDEQFF | TRBV4-2 | .
CAISPAIPGQGTQYF | TRBV10-3 | .
CASSFGTDTQYF | TRBV5-1 | .
CASSRNSEAFF | TRBV7-8 | few
CASSGRQYNEQFF | TRBV6-1 | .
CAINPGPDYEQYF | TRBV10-3 | few
CACERDRGRGYTF | TRBV30 | .
CASSQAPGQNYEQYF | TRBV4-3 | few
CSGAGQPLTEAFF | TRBV29-1 | .
CASSLGDRSIHTEAFF | TRBV7-9 | .
CASSNTGELFF | TRBV18 | .
CASRNSDRGVGGYTF | TRBV25-1 | .
CSAGTFYEQYF | TRBV20-1 | .
CSVESVPYGYTF | TRBV29-1 | once
CSITPGLAVDTQYF | TRBV29-1 | .
CASSGARGGLSGNTIYF | TRBV27 | .
CASSQGGQPQHF | TRBV4-3 | .
CASSSPGRINNEQFF | TRBV5-5 | .
CAWSEGQGLRAFF | TRBV30 | .
CASSVDDEGRLAKNIQYF | TRBV9 | .
CAWSVLGTQYF | TRBV30 | .
CASSGGMTEAFF | TRBV2 | .
CSVVTGGGQPQHF | TRBV29-1 | few
CASSQPDGEQFF | TRBV4-2 | once